This T cell receptor (beta chain) was captured in a study of blood T cells in healthy people across ages. CDR3 length: 15 amino acids. Germline V gene lookup returns CDR1 SQVTM and CDR2 ANQGSEA. Primers used in a second PCR of about 6 to 11 cycles were a sample-barcoded 5' primer and a J-beta primer mix. TCRdb re-called the 5' RACE reads with MiXCR, one entry per CDR3 protein. The table lists nearly 1 million distinct CDR3 sequences, just over 50% of them singletons. For this clonotype: The junction shows a germline mismatch at one end, possibly a read error.

Sequenced input: blood. The origin of this receptor is a woman aged 55 to 70 in good health. The V call is TRBV29-1, the J call TRBJ2-7; the match to TRBD2 covers 7 bases. This CDR3 reads CRVEEREGRPYEQYF. The CDR3 DNA is TGCCGCGTTGAAGAAAGGGAGGGAAGACCCTACGAGCAGTACTTC.